This T cell receptor (beta chain) emerged from a study of beta chain features in type 1 diabetes. The CDR3 runs 14 residues. The germline V and J ends were trimmed by 8 bases and 2 bases, with 16 bases remaining between them. Germline V gene data show CDR1 as LNHDA and CDR2 as SQIVND (reference sequence). Sequenced material consisted of expressed TCRB transcripts (all of the isolated RNA was reverse transcribed). Libraries were prepared by immunoSEQ multiplex PCR; TCRdb keeps only in-frame clonotypes and omits some of them. The sample contains roughly 700,000 clones, around an eighth of which appear only once. Study conclusions and caveats: Type 1 diabetes patients showed a moderate but significant shortening of TCRB CDR3s in all four CD4+ subsets.

Cell sorting via CD45RO/CCR7/CD25/CD127/CD95/CD27 was performed to obtain CD4+ naive, central memory, regulatory and stem cell-like memory cells. With respect to this clone: The antigen is not known.

The V and J genes are TRBV19 and TRBJ2-7; D possibly corresponds to TRBD1 (5 bases). Sequencing was carried out using naive CD4+ T cells from blood. The sequence came from a man aged 18 to 30 with type 1 diabetes. The CDR3: CASAPFDRTYEQYF. In DNA, the CDR3 is TGTGCCAGTGCCCCCTTCGACAGAACCTACGAGCAGTACTTC.